What follows are 12 T cell receptor beta chains derived from one specimen sequenced in a study of T cells in Graves' hyperthyroidism and ophthalmopathy. Amplification targeted TCR beta CDR3 regions from RNA transcripts. The primer set for the first-round RT-PCR of the TCR CDR3 was HTBI. TCRdb analysed the multiplex PCR reads with MiXCR anew, one entry per CDR3 protein. Of a few hundred thousand distinct CDR3 sequences in the sample, 13% to 15% were seen once. The sequenced material came from blood. These receptors all come from a woman between 35 and 50 years old with Graves' hyperthyroidism.

The chain uses TRBV10-2 and TRBJ2-2; 8 bases fit TRBD1. Losses at the gene ends were 0 bases for V and 5 bases for J; bases not matched to a gene: 2. The CDR3 spans 15 residues. Germline lookup yields CDR1 WSHSY and CDR2 SAAADI. The CDR3: CASSESRTGTGELFF. The CDR3 DNA sequence: TGCGCCAGCAGTGAGTCGAGGACAGGGACCGGGGAGCTGTTTTTT.

CDR3 sequence (DNA): TGTGCCAGCAGCTTCAAGGCGGGGGGGGACAACTATGGCTACACCTTC. Its translation: CASSFKAGGDNYGYTF. The genes are TRBV7-3 and TRBJ1-2, with a weak D call TRBD1 (5 bases). V lost 3 bases and J 2 bases, leaving 16 bases between the germline ends. The CDR3 is made up of 16 amino acids. CDR1 SGHTA and CDR2 FQGTGA come from the germline V gene.

In this sample, this clonotype turned up many times. V is TRBV27 and J is TRBJ2-7, with TRBD1 identical over 7 bases. Germline-derived CDR1 and CDR2 are MNHEY and SMNVEV (reference sequence). This CDR3 has 14 amino acids. The ends lost 5 bases at V and 2 bases at J; junction bases unmatched: 6. The CDR3 loop reads CASSRTGQAYEQYF. The CDR3 DNA follows: TGTGCCAGCAGTCGAACCGGACAGGCCTACGAGCAGTACTTC.

V and J are TRBV5-5 and TRBJ2-7; no clear D gene. The CDR3 runs to 14 residues. CDR1 and CDR2 from the germline V gene are SGHKS and YYEKEE (reference sequence). V was pared by 1 base and J by 5 bases, with 13 bases between. The CDR3 here is CASSLSTDVDEQYF. For the CDR3, the DNA is TGTGCCAGCAGCTTGTCCACGGATGTAGACGAGCAGTACTTC.

This clonotype was observed at least ten times. The chain is built from TRBV20-1 and TRBJ2-7; TRBD1 might be the D (5 bases). Between the trimmed V and J ends, which lost 5 bases and 0 bases, there was a span of 14 bases. Germline assignment: CDR1 DFQATT and CDR2 SNEGSKA (reference sequence). The CDR3 has 14 residues. In DNA form, the CDR3 reads TGCAGTGCTGCTCCCATGACAGTCTCCTACGAGCAGTACTTC. Residues: CSAAPMTVSYEQYF.

In this sample, this clonotype turned up many times. This chain links TRBV13 with TRBJ2-7; a weak D match, TRBD2 (5 bases). V lost 3 bases and J lost 7, with 13 bases in between. CDR3 size: 13 residues. CDR1 is PRHDT and CDR2 is FYEKMQ in the germline V gene (reference sequence). The CDR3 sequence: CASSFTGVKEQYF. The CDR3 region has the DNA TGTGCCAGCAGCTTCACCGGGGTCAAGGAGCAGTACTTC. The complete variable domain, with remaining parts taken from reference TRBV13 and TRBJ2-7, reads AAGVIQSPRHLIKEKRETATLKCYPIPRHDTVYWYQQGPGQDPQFLISFYEKMQSDKGSIPDRFSAQQFSDYHSELNMSSLELGDSALYFCASSFTGVKEQYFGPGTRLTVT.

This clonotype was seen a few times. The chain recombines TRBV6-1 with TRBJ2-3; D may be TRBD1 or TRBD2 (6 bases each). The CDR3 has 14 residues. Germline values: CDR1 MNHNS, CDR2 SASEGT. V lost 8 bases and J lost 0, with 12 bases in between. The CDR3 DNA sequence: TGTGCCAGCGAGAGGGGGGAGAGCACAGATACGCAGTATTTT. This sequence encodes CASERGESTDTQYF.

This clonotype was observed a few times. The chain employs TRBV6-7 and TRBJ2-7; a possible D gene is TRBD2 (5 bases). TRBV6-7 carries the ORF label, with uncertain function. Trimming removed 7 bases from V and 2 bases from J, with 12 bases in between. This CDR3 comprises 13 residues. The CDR3 loop is CASTRKGAYEQYF. The CDR3 DNA reads as TGTGCCAGCACCAGAAAGGGAGCCTACGAGCAGTACTTC.

This clonotype appeared a few times. This rearrangement joins TRBV7-9 to TRBJ1-1, with 9 bases aligning to TRBD1. The CDR3 consists of 18 residues. CDR1 and CDR2 (germline): SEHNR, FQNEAQ (reference sequence). Trimming at V came to 4 bases and at J to 0 bases, leaving 12 bases not matched to a gene. This CDR3 reads CASSSPGDRAYMNTEAFF. In nucleotides, the CDR3 is TGTGCCAGCAGCTCCCCGGGGGACAGGGCCTACATGAACACTGAAGCTTTCTTT.

For this clonotype: A much larger clone differs by one base, so this may be a read error. This rearrangement joins TRBV29-1 to TRBJ2-1; D call uncertain. The CDR3 contains 14 residues. Germline lookup yields CDR1 SQVTM and CDR2 ANQGSEA. CDR3 in DNA: TGCAGCGTTGAAGCGGGTTCTGTCTACAGTGAGCAGTTCTTC. Translation: CSVEAGSVYSEQFF.

In this sample, this clonotype turned up a few times. The rearrangement uses TRBV15 and TRBJ2-1; 10 nucleotides align to TRBD2. After removal of 3 bases from V and 7 bases from J, the junction contained 12 bases not matched to a gene. The germline CDR1 and CDR2 sequences are LNHNV and YYDKDF (reference sequence). The CDR3 has 17 residues. For the CDR3, the DNA is TGTGCCACCAGCAGCGTCGTACTAGCGGGATTAGTAAATGAGCAGTTCTTC. This encodes CATSSVVLAGLVNEQFF.

This clonotype was seen more than once but under ten times. The chain employs TRBV5-4 and TRBJ1-2; 7 nucleotides agree with TRBD1. This CDR3 contains 14 residues. Germline CDR1 and CDR2: SGHNT and YYREEE (reference sequence). V dropped 3 bases and J dropped 6; count of bases not matched to a gene: 8. The CDR3 nucleotides read TGTGCCAGCAGCTCCCCCGGGACAGATAATGGCTACACCTTC. Translating it yields CASSSPGTDNGYTF. Variable domain in full (rest from reference TRBV5-4 and TRBJ1-2): ETGVTQSPTHLIKTRGQQVTLRCSSQSGHNTVSWYQQALGQGPQFIFQYYREEENGRGNFPPRFSGLQFPNYSSELNVNALELDDSALYLCASSSPGTDNGYTFGSGTRLTVV.